Following are 7 T cell receptor beta chains from one sample sequenced in a study of T cell repertoires in cytomegalovirus infection. Each CDR3 protein gets one entry after TCRdb re-called the reads with MiXCR. The table lists approximately 250,000 distinct CDR3 sequences, over 8% of them singletons, with less than 15% in the top ten. The sequenced sample consisted of PBMCs. These receptors were obtained from a human donor in good health (CMV status not recorded). Some clones in this sample may be carry-over from other donors' samples.

This sequence joins TRBV4-1 and TRBJ1-2; D is possibly TRBD1 (6 bases). The length of the CDR3 is 14 residues. V was trimmed by 0 bases and J by 8 bases, leaving 13 bases between them. Per the germline V gene, CDR1 is MGHRA and CDR2 is YSYEKL. The CDR3 bases are TGCGCCAGCAGCCAAGAAAGGGGGATCGGGGGCTACACCTTC. Its translation is CASSQERGIGGYTF.

The chain uses TRBV19 and TRBJ2-7; 7 bases are a match to TRBD1. The ends lost 3 bases at V and 6 bases at J; junction bases unmatched: 8. CDR1 LNHDA and CDR2 SQIVND come from the germline V gene (reference sequence). The length of the CDR3 is 14 residues. CDR3 protein: CASSMPGGRAEQYF. The CDR3 DNA is TGTGCCAGTAGTATGCCAGGGGGTCGGGCCGAGCAGTACTTC.

This clonotype was observed at least ten times. The chain carries TRBV6-1 and TRBJ2-6; TRBD2 might be the D (6 bases). CDR1 and CDR2 from the germline V gene are MNHNS and SASEGT. V lost 8 bases and J 1 base, leaving 12 bases between the germline ends. The CDR3 contains 15 residues. The DNA of the CDR3 is TGTGCCAGCGCCCGGGGGAAGTCTGGGGCCAACGTCCTGACTTTC. Encoded protein: CASARGKSGANVLTF.

This clonotype was counted ten times or more. The V gene is TRBV29-1, the J gene TRBJ2-3; 7 bases are shared with TRBD2. Per germline, CDR1 SQVTM and CDR2 ANQGSEA. The CDR3 has 13 amino acids. The junction had 2 bases not matched to a gene; V was cut back by 5 bases and J by 0 bases. The CDR3 coding sequence is TGCAGCGTTCCTAGCGGAAGCACAGATACGCAGTATTTT. Its translation is CSVPSGSTDTQYF.

This clonotype was counted only a few times. The genes are TRBV7-2 and TRBJ2-3; TRBD2 matches 11 bases. This CDR3 has 19 amino acids. Trimming removed 1 base from V and 4 bases from J; junction bases left unmatched: 13. The germline CDR1 and CDR2 sequences are SGHTA and FQGNSA. CDR3 sequence: CASSLVGGIAGGVSDTQYF. In DNA form, the CDR3 reads TGTGCCAGCAGCTTAGTGGGGGGCATAGCGGGGGGGGTGTCAGATACGCAGTATTTT.

The chain joins TRBV4-1 to TRBJ2-2; D may be TRBD2 (5 bases). This CDR3 is 16 amino acids long. With 4 bases removed from V and 2 bases from J, the gap between germline ends came to 14 bases. Looked up from germline, CDR1 is MGHRA and CDR2 is YSYEKL. CDR3 residues: CASSPGLRDNTGELFF. CDR3 bases: TGCGCCAGCAGCCCGGGTTTGAGGGATAACACCGGGGAGCTGTTTTTT.

This clonotype was detected ten times or more. Here the CDR3 reads CASSLADRATDTQYF. The DNA of the CDR3 is TGTGCCAGCAGCTTAGCGGACAGGGCCACAGATACGCAGTATTTT. The chain links TRBV7-2 to TRBJ2-3; TRBD1 matches at 8 bases. The CDR3 consists of 15 residues. The ends lost 0 bases at V and 2 bases at J; junction bases unmatched: 1. Germline V gene lookup returns CDR1 SGHTA and CDR2 FQGNSA.